Included here is one T cell receptor beta chain sequence, with context. The target antigen is unknown. Stated treatment: oral pan-JAK inhibitor, 5-10 mg twice daily. Once RNA had been extracted, it was reverse transcribed into cDNA to act as the sequencing template. Generated by immunoSEQ multiplex PCR, the TCRdb table keeps only in-frame clones and is missing some. Here the sample spans some 190,000 clones, approximately 57% being singletons. The data originate from a study of CD8+ T cells in alopecia areata. The study's findings and limits: Scalp samples also yield sequences of resident alphabeta T cells from normal skin.

The V gene's germline CDR1 is SGHRS and CDR2 YFSETQ. Trimming cost V 0 bases and J 10 bases, with 14 bases left between them. This CDR3 spans 14 amino acids. The source was CD4+ T cells sorted from blood, collected at week 24, from a patient treated with tofacitinib. The V gene is TRBV5-1, the J gene TRBJ1-5; D not resolved. This clonotype was sampled from a human donor with alopecia areata. CDR3 coding DNA: TGCGCCAGCAGCTTGGGTGGATCCCTACACCCCCAGCATTTT. It is translated as CASSLGGSLHPQHF.